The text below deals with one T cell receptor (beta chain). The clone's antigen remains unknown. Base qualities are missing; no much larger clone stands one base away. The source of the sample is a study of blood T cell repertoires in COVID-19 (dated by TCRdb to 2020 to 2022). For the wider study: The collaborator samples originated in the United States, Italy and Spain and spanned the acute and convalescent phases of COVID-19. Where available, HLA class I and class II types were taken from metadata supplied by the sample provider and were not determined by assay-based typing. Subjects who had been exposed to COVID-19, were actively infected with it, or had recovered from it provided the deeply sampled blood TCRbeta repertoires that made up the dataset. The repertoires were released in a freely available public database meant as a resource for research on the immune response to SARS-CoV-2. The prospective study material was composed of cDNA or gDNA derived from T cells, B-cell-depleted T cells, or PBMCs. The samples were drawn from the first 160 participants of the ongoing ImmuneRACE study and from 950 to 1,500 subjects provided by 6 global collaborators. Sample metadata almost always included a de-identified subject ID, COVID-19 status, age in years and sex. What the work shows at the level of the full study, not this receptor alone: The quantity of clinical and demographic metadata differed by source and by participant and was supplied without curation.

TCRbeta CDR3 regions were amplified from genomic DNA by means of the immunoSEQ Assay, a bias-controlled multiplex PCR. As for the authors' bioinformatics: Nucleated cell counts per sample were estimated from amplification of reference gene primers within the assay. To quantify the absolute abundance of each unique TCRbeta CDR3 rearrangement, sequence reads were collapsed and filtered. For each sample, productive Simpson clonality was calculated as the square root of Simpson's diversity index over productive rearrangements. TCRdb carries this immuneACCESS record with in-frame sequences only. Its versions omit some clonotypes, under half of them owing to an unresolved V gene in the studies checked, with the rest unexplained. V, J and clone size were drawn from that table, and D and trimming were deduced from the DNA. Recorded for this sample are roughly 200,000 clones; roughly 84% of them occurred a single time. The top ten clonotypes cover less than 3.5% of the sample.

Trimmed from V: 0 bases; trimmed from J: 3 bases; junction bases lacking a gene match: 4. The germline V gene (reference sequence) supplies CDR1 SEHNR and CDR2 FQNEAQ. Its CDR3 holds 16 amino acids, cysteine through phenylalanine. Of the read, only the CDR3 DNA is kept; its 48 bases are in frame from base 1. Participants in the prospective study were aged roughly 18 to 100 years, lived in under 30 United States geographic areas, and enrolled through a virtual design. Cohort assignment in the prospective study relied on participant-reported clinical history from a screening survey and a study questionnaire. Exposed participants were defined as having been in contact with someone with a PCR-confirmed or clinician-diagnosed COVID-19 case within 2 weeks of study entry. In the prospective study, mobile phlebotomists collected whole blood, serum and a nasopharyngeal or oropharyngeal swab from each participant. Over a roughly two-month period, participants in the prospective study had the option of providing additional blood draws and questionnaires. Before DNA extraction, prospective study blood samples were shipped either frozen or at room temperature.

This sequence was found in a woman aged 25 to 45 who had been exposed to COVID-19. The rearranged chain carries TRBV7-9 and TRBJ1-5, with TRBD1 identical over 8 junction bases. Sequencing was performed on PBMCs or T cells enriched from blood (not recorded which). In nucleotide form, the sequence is TGTGCCAGCAGCTTAGCCCTGACAGGGGCCAATCAGCCCCAGCATTTT. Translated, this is CASSLALTGANQPQHF.